This record covers a single T cell receptor beta chain. Antigen unknown. Sequence at one end of the junction differs from germline and may be a read error. The entry originates in a study of T cells in Graves' hyperthyroidism and ophthalmopathy. Overall study findings and caveats: Blood also showed most of the thyroid clonotypes that were expanded above 0.001.

CDR3 length: 15 amino acids. From germline, CDR1 is SGHRS and CDR2 YFSETQ. RNA transcripts yielded amplified TCR beta CDR3 regions. In the first-round RT-PCR of the TCR CDR3, the HTBI primer set was used. TCRdb reprocessed the multiplex PCR reads via MiXCR and lists one record per CDR3 protein. The repertoire holds about 580,000 distinct CDR3 sequences, around 42% seen once, with around 7.7% in the top ten. This clonotype was obtained from a woman under 30 with Graves' hyperthyroidism. This chain connects TRBV5-1 to TRBJ2-7, with 9 bases matching TRBD1. Sequenced material: peripheral blood or thyroid tissue (not recorded which). Written as DNA, the CDR3 is TGCGCCAGCAGCGATACAGGGGGGACAGGGTCGGACGAGGACTTC. This sequence encodes CASSDTGGTGSDEDF.